What follows is one TCR beta chain and its context. Its matching antigen is unknown. Germline V lookup: CDR1 MNHEY, CDR2 SMNVEV (reference sequence). This CDR3 contains 15 residues. Trimming removed 4 bases from V and 4 bases from J, with 11 bases in between. Cultured CD4+ T-cell DNA underwent Oncomine TCR Beta short-read sequencing. In TCRdb, the PCR reads were re-called with MiXCR into one record per CDR3 protein. The table shows about 19,000 distinct CDR3 sequences, with under 60% occurring only once. The data stem from a study of vaccination and CD4 T cells after COVID-19. Whole-study context: Two-dose vaccination with either BNT162b2 or mRNA-1273 was given to participants. Cellular stimulation was performed using overlapping spike peptides derived from SARS-CoV-2, HCoV-NL63, HCoV-OC43 and HCoV-229E.

Treatment here: approximately 9-day PBMC culture with coronavirus spike peptide pools or control peptides (ViraFEST assay). Expanded clonotypes were found by TCR sequencing after peptide-pool stimulation (ViraFEST). The genes are TRBV27 and TRBJ1-6; D not resolved. This receptor was obtained from a human donor who had recovered from COVID-19. The source material was CD4+ T cells from blood, cultured in vitro. CDR3 nucleotide sequence: TGTGCCAGCAGTTACCGGGGAAAATATAATTCACCCCTCCACTTT. This encodes CASSYRGKYNSPLHF.